This T cell receptor (beta chain) was documented in a study of shared clonotypes between healthy human individuals. Across the whole study: Each donor's CD4 naive and CD4 memory cells filled three plates apiece, CD8 naive two, and CD8 memory one.

Study-level results: The genetic and exposure-history diversity represented was limited by few donors.

Clones were sequenced by immunoSEQ multiplex PCR, and TCRdb holds only the in-frame ones, with some missing. Of approximately 1.5 million clones listed, about 98.5% are singletons. Worth noting for this clone: What it recognizes is unknown.

Input material: naive CD4+ T cells sorted from blood. Specified subset: CD45RA+ positively selected. This TCR derives from a man aged 25-40 years in good health.

The DNA for the CDR3 is TGTGCCAGCAGCTTACGGCGGGCCGGTGAGCAGTTCTTC. It yields the protein CASSLRRAGEQFF. The chain uses TRBV11-3 and TRBJ2-1; weak D call: TRBD2 (5 bases). Germline CDR1 is SGHNT and CDR2 is YENEEA. The V end was cut by 2 bases, the J end by 9 bases, with 11 bases between. This CDR3 is 13 amino acids long.